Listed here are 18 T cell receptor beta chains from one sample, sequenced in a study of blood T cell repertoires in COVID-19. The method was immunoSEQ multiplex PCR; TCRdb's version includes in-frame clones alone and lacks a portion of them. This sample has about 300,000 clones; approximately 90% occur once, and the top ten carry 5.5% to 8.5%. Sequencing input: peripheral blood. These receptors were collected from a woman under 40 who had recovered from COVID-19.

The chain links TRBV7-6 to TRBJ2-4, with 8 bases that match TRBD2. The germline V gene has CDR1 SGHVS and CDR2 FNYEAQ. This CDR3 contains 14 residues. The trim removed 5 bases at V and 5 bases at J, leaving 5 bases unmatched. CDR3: CASSLGGGQNIQYF. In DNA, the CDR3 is TGTGCCAGCAGCCTCGGCGGGGGGCAAAACATTCAGTACTTC.

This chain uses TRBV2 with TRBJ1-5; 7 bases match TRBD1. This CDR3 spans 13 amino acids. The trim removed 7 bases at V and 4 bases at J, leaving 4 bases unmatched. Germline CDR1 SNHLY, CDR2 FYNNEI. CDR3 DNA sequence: TGTGCCAGCAAGGGGACAGTTAATCAGCCCCAGCATTTT. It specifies CASKGTVNQPQHF.

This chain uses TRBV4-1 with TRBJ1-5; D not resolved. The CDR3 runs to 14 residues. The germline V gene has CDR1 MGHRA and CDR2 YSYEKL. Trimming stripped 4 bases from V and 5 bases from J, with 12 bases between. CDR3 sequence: CASSRERTHQPQHF. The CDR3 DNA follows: TGCGCCAGCAGCCGGGAGCGAACACATCAGCCCCAGCATTTT.

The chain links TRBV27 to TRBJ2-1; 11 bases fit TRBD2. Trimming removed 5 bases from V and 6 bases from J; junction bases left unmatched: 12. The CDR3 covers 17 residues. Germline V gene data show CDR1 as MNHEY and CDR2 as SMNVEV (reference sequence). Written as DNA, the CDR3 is TGTGCCAGCAGTCCCCCCCATAGCGGGGGGGCCGGCAATGAGCAGTTCTTC. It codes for CASSPPHSGGAGNEQFF.

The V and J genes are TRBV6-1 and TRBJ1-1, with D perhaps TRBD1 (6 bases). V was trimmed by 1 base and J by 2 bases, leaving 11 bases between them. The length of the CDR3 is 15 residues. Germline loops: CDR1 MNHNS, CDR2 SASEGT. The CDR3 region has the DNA TGTGCCAGCAGTGAAGACAGGGTTCCTAACACTGAAGCTTTCTTT. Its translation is CASSEDRVPNTEAFF.

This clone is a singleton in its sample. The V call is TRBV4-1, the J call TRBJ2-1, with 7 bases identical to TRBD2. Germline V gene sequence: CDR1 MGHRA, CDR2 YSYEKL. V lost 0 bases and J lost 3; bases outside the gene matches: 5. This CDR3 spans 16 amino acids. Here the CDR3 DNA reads TGCGCCAGCAGCCAAGAGGCGGGGGTAGTCTACAATGAGCAGTTCTTC. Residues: CASSQEAGVVYNEQFF.

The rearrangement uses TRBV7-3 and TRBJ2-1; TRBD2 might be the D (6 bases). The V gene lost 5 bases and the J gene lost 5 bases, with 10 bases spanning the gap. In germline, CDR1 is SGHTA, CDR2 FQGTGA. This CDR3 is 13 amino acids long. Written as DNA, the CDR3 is TGTGCCAGCAGCCCCGGGACTCACAATGAGCAGTTCTTC. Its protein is CASSPGTHNEQFF.

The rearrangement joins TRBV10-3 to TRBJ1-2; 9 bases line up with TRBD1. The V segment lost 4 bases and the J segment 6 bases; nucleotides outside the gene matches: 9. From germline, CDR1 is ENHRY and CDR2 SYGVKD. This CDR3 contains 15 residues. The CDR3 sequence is CAISVTGQGRNGYTF. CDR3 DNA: TGTGCCATCAGTGTAACGGGACAGGGAAGGAATGGCTACACCTTC.

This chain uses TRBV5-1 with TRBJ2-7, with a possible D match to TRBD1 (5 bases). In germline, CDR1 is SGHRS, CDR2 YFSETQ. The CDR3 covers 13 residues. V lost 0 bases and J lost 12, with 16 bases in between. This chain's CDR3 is CASSLGTSQMGYF. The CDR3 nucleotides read TGCGCCAGCAGCTTGGGGACATCTCAAATGGGGTACTTC.

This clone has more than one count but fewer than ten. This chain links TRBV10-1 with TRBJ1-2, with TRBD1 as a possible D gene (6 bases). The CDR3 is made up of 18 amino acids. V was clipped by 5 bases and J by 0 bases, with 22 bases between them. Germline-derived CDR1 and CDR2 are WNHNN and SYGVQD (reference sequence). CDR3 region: CASSNARDKSPSNYGYTF. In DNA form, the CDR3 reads TGCGCCAGCAGTAATGCTCGGGACAAGTCACCATCTAACTATGGCTACACCTTC.

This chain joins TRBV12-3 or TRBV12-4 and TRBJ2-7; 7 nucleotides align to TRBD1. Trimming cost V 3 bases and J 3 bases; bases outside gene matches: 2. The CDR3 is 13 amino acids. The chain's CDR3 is CASSFDRDYEQYF. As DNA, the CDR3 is TGTGCCAGCAGTTTTGACAGGGACTACGAGCAGTACTTC.

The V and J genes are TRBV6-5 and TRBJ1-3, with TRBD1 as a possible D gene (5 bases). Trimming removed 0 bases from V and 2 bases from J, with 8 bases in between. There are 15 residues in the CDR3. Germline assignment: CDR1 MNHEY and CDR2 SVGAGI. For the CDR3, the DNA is TGTGCCAGCAGTTACTCGGCCAGGGCTGGAAACACCATATATTTT. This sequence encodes CASSYSARAGNTIYF.

CDR3 region: CASTSGTVYGYTF. DNA of the CDR3: TGTGCCAGCACCTCTGGGACAGTCTATGGCTACACCTTC. The chain couples TRBV5-6 to TRBJ1-2; 7 positions match TRBD1. The V and J ends lost 6 bases and 4 bases, in that order; junction bases with no gene match: 6. The CDR3 totals 13 residues. Germline V gene lookup returns CDR1 SGHDT and CDR2 YYEEEE.

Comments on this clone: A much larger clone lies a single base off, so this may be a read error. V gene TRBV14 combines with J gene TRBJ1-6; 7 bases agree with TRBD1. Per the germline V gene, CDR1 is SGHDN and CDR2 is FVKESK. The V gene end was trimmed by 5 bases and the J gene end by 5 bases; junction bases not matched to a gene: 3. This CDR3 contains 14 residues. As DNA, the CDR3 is TGTGCCAGCAGCTCCGGGACAGATAATTCACCCCTCCACTTT. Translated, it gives CASSSGTDNSPLHF.

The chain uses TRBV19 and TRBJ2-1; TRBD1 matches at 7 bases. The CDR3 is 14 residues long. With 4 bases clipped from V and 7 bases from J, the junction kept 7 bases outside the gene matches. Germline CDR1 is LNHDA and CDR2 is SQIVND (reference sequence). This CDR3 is CASSTPRQGNEQFF. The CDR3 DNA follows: TGTGCCAGTAGTACTCCCCGACAGGGTAATGAGCAGTTCTTC. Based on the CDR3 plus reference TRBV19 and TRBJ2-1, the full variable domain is DGGITQSPKYLFRKEGQNVTLSCEQNLNHDAMYWYRQDPGQGLRLIYYSQIVNDFQKGDIAEGYSVSREKKESFPLTVTSAQKNPTAFYLCASSTPRQGNEQFFGPGTRLTVL.

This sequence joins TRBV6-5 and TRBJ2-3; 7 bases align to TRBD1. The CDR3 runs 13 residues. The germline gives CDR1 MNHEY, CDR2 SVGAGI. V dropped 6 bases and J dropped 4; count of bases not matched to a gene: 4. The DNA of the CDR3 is TGTGCCAGCAGGACAGGGAGTGCAGATACGCAGTATTTT. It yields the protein CASRTGSADTQYF.

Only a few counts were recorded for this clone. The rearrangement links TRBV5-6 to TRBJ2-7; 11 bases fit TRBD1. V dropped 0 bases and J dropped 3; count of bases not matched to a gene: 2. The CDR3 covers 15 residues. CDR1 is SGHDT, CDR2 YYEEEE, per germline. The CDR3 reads CASSLAGTGGYEQYF. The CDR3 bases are TGTGCCAGCAGCTTGGCCGGGACAGGGGGCTACGAGCAGTACTTC.

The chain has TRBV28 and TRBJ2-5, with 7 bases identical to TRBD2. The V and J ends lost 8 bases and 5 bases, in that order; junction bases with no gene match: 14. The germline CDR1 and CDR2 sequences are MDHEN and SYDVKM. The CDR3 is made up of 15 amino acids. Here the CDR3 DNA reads TGTGCCAGCTTGGGGGGGATTACATTTGGGGAGACCCAGTACTTC. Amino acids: CASLGGITFGETQYF.